These 9 T cell receptor beta chains came from one sample sequenced in a study of blood T cell repertoires in COVID-19. Data came from immunoSEQ multiplex PCR; TCRdb stores just in-frame clones and leaves some out. This table holds about 190,000 clones, around 80% found once. Sequences were obtained from peripheral blood. The receptors stem from a woman aged 45-65 years with acute or convalescent COVID-19.

The J gene is TRBJ1-1, the V gene TRBV6-5, with TRBD1 as a possible D gene (6 bases). Germline CDR1 and CDR2: MNHEY and SVGAGI. The CDR3 covers 13 residues. Trimming cost V 6 bases and J 4 bases, with 12 bases left between them. The CDR3 DNA sequence: TGTGCCAGCAGGAGACAGGTTTTCACTGAAGCTTTCTTT. Protein: CASRRQVFTEAFF.

The chain combines TRBV14 with TRBJ2-7; 10 nucleotides match TRBD1. J was trimmed by 6 bases and V by 4 bases; bases with no gene match: 12. The V gene's germline CDR1 is SGHDN and CDR2 FVKESK. CDR3 length: 16 residues. The CDR3 spells CASSPASGQGFREQYF. Written as DNA, the CDR3 is TGTGCCAGCAGCCCCGCTTCGGGACAGGGGTTCCGCGAGCAGTACTTC.

The chain carries TRBV7-2 and TRBJ2-7; D possibly corresponds to TRBD1 (6 bases). In germline, CDR1 is SGHTA, CDR2 FQGNSA. The V end was cut by 4 bases, the J end by 6 bases, with 10 bases between. The CDR3 spans 12 residues. CDR3 sequence reads: CASSSTGIEQYF. The CDR3 DNA sequence: TGTGCCAGCAGCTCTACAGGGATCGAGCAGTACTTC. Complete variable domain (other parts from reference TRBV7-2 and TRBJ2-7): GAGVSQSPSNKVTEKGKDVELRCDPISGHTALYWYRQSLGQGLEFLIYFQGNSAPDKSGLPSDRFSAERTGGSVSTLTIQRTQQEDSAVYLCASSSTGIEQYFGPGTRLTVT.

J is TRBJ1-5 and V is TRBV6-1, with D possibly matching TRBD1 (5 bases). CDR3 length equals 14 residues. CDR1 MNHNS and CDR2 SASEGT come from the germline V gene. V dropped 5 bases and J dropped 4 bases, with 12 bases sitting between them. This CDR3 reads CASSPQGWNQPQHF. The DNA of the CDR3 is TGTGCCAGCAGTCCCCAGGGATGGAATCAGCCCCAGCATTTT.

The chain has TRBV12-3 or TRBV12-4 and TRBJ1-1, with 10 bases identical to TRBD1. The CDR3 is 13 residues long. V shed 7 bases and J 7 bases; nucleotides not matched to a gene: 6. CDR3 region: CASTRTGGDEAFF. The CDR3 coding sequence is TGTGCCAGCACCCGGACAGGGGGAGATGAAGCTTTCTTT.

J is TRBJ2-7 and V is TRBV5-6; perhaps TRBD2 as D (6 bases). V lost 2 bases, J lost 3 bases, and 18 bases lay in between. This CDR3 has 16 residues. Germline V gene sequence: CDR1 SGHDT, CDR2 YYEEEE. The CDR3 region has the DNA TGTGCCAGCAGCTTCCAGGTGGGGGGATACTTCTACGAGCAGTACTTC. Its translation: CASSFQVGGYFYEQYF.

The rearrangement links TRBV6-2 or TRBV6-3 to TRBJ2-1; no definite D call. The ends were cut back, 0 bases at V and 5 bases at J, with 11 bases in the middle. CDR1 is MNHEY and CDR2 is SVGEGT in the germline V gene. The CDR3 totals 15 residues. This chain's CDR3 is CASSYSIIADNEQFF. CDR3 sequence (DNA): TGTGCCAGCAGTTACTCGATAATAGCTGACAATGAGCAGTTCTTC.

CDR3 region: CASSLVGGTAGETQYF. The CDR3 coding sequence is TGTGCCAGCAGCTTAGTCGGAGGGACAGCAGGGGAGACCCAGTACTTC. The genes are TRBV11-2 and TRBJ2-5; D may be TRBD1 (7 bases). Trimming removed 1 base from V and 5 bases from J, with 17 bases in between. Germline assignment: CDR1 SGHAT and CDR2 FQNNGV. CDR3 length equals 16 residues. Based on the CDR3 plus reference TRBV11-2 and TRBJ2-5, the full variable domain is EAGVAQSPRYKIIEKRQSVAFWCNPISGHATLYWYQQILGQGPKLLIQFQNNGVVDDSQLPKDRFSAERLKGVDSTLKIQPAKLEDSAVYLCASSLVGGTAGETQYFGPGTRLLVL.

The chain employs TRBV7-6 and TRBJ2-1, with D perhaps matching TRBD2 (5 bases). The V end lost 0 bases, the J end lost 10 bases, and 7 bases lay between the germline ends. This CDR3 is 12 amino acids long. Germline V gene sequence: CDR1 SGHVS, CDR2 FNYEAQ. The CDR3 nucleotides read TGTGCCAGCAGCTTAGCACGCGGGGAGCAGTTCTTC. It encodes CASSLARGEQFF.